What follows describes a single T cell receptor beta chain. These data originate in a study of blood T cell repertoires in COVID-19. Under the authors' procedure: It was from reference gene primer amplification that nucleated cell counts were estimated. This table comes from immunoSEQ multiplex PCR, and its TCRdb copy is limited to in-frame clones, with some not included. That table gives V, J and clone size, and the DNA gave D and trimming. Among some 200,000 clones listed, 81% were seen once. Individuals drawn from approximately 26 US areas were roughly 18 to 95 years old. The germline gives CDR1 SGHTA, CDR2 FQGNSA. The CDR3 contains 17 residues. Trimming removed 5 bases from V and 6 bases from J; junction bases left unmatched: 13.

The sequenced material came from PBMCs or T cells enriched from blood (not recorded which). This TCR derives from a woman between 45 and 65 years old with acute COVID-19. The rearrangement joins TRBV7-2 to TRBJ1-3, with TRBD1 matching over 10 bases. The CDR3 reads CASSGRNLGQGINTIYF. The CDR3 DNA reads as TGTGCCAGCAGCGGCCGGAACTTGGGACAGGGGATAAACACCATATATTTT. The full variable domain, in which reference TRBV7-2 and TRBJ1-3 provide the parts outside the CDR3, is GAGVSQSPSNKVTEKGKDVELRCDPISGHTALYWYRQSLGQGLEFLIYFQGNSAPDKSGLPSDRFSAERTGGSVSTLTIQRTQQEDSAVYLCASSGRNLGQGINTIYFGEGSWLTVV.